The 25 T cell receptor beta chains below come from one sample, sequenced in a study of blood T cell repertoires in COVID-19. The repertoire was sequenced with immunoSEQ multiplex PCR; TCRdb's copy has only in-frame clones and lacks some. Of 250,000 to 400,000 clones in the sample, 75% to 90% were seen once. The specimen was peripheral blood. These receptors all stem from a woman aged 25 to 39 with COVID-19, enrolled during active disease.

The chain couples TRBV18 to TRBJ2-1; 9 bases are shared with TRBD2. V shed 3 bases and J 2 bases; nucleotides not matched to a gene: 5. Looked up from germline, CDR1 is KGHSH and CDR2 is LQKENI. CDR3 length: 16 amino acids. Written as DNA, the CDR3 is TGTGCCAGCTCACCTAATGCTAGCGGGACCTACAATGAGCAGTTCTTC. Protein sequence: CASSPNASGTYNEQFF.

J is TRBJ1-1 and V is TRBV11-2; D possibly corresponds to TRBD1 (6 bases). V was cut by 2 bases and J by 0 bases, with 13 bases left in between. This CDR3 has 16 residues. Germline V gene sequence: CDR1 SGHAT, CDR2 FQNNGV. Written as DNA, the CDR3 is TGTGCCAGCAGCTTAAGGGGGGGTCGGGTGAACACTGAAGCTTTCTTT. This sequence encodes CASSLRGGRVNTEAFF.

This clone occurred once. The V and J genes are TRBV29-1 and TRBJ2-7; 8 positions match TRBD1. Germline CDR1 SQVTM, CDR2 ANQGSEA. The V segment lost 6 bases and the J segment 0 bases; nucleotides outside the gene matches: 4. The CDR3 totals 13 residues. This CDR3 reads CSVTGQDSYEQYF. CDR3 nucleotide sequence: TGCAGCGTCACGGGACAGGACTCCTACGAGCAGTACTTC.

The V call is TRBV6-5, the J call TRBJ2-7; the D gene is possibly TRBD1 (6 bases). Trimming pared 5 bases from V and 3 bases from J, leaving 11 bases between. The CDR3 length is 13 residues. Per germline, CDR1 MNHEY and CDR2 SVGAGI. The CDR3 loop reads CASSTSQGYEQYF. CDR3 DNA: TGTGCCAGCAGTACTTCACAGGGCTACGAGCAGTACTTC.

The V call is TRBV18, the J call TRBJ2-5, with 9 bases lining up with TRBD1. The CDR3 runs to 15 residues. The trim removed 6 bases at V and 4 bases at J, leaving 9 bases unmatched. CDR1 is KGHSH and CDR2 is LQKENI in the germline V gene. The CDR3 DNA follows: TGTGCCAGCTCTTCAGGACAGGGGAGGACAGAGACCCAGTACTTC. It is translated as CASSSGQGRTETQYF.

The rearrangement joins TRBV5-1 to TRBJ2-3; 9 nucleotides align to TRBD1. From germline, CDR1 is SGHRS and CDR2 YFSETQ. This CDR3 has 14 residues. J gave up 5 bases and V 2 bases, and 3 bases lay outside the gene matches. CDR3 region: CASSLQGARDTQYF. As DNA, the CDR3 is TGCGCCAGCAGCTTACAGGGGGCAAGAGATACGCAGTATTTT. The variable domain in full, with the rest retrieved from reference TRBV5-1 and TRBJ2-3, is KAGVTQTPRYLIKTRGQQVTLSCSPISGHRSVSWYQQTPGQGLQFLFEYFSETQRNKGNFPGRFSGRQFSNSRSEMNVSTLELGDSALYLCASSLQGARDTQYFGPGTRLTVL.

This clone was seen a single time. The chain carries TRBV4-2 and TRBJ1-1; 8 bases match TRBD1. The CDR3 is 13 amino acids. V dropped 3 bases and J dropped 5; count of bases not matched to a gene: 2. Germline loops: CDR1 LGHNA, CDR2 YNFKEQ. The CDR3 reads CASSQTGVTEAFF. The CDR3 coding sequence is TGTGCCAGCAGCCAGACAGGGGTTACTGAAGCTTTCTTT.

The CDR3 protein is CASSTRTSGLGTDTQYF. The CDR3 nucleotides are TGTGCCAGCAGCACCAGGACTAGCGGGTTAGGCACAGATACGCAGTATTTT. V usage is TRBV2 and J usage is TRBJ2-3, with 11 bases fitting TRBD2. Trimming cost V 6 bases and J 1 base; bases outside gene matches: 9. The CDR3 is 17 amino acids. Germline CDR1 is SNHLY and CDR2 is FYNNEI.

The chain couples TRBV2 to TRBJ1-2; D uncertain. The CDR3 is made up of 13 amino acids. CDR1 SNHLY and CDR2 FYNNEI come from the germline V gene. V lost 8 bases and J lost 8, with 18 bases in between. The CDR3 sequence: CASLRLTALGYTF. As DNA, the CDR3 is TGTGCCAGCCTTAGACTCACTGCGTTGGGCTACACCTTC.

The chain has TRBV28 and TRBJ1-3; D call uncertain. Germline V gene lookup returns CDR1 MDHEN and CDR2 SYDVKM. Trimming took 3 bases from V and 0 from J, leaving 6 bases between them. The CDR3 covers 14 residues. The CDR3 protein is CASSLSYSGNTIYF. CDR3 nucleotides: TGTGCCAGCAGTTTGTCCTACTCTGGAAACACCATATATTTT.

The genes are TRBV18 and TRBJ1-3; D is uncertain. The CDR3 contains 13 residues. V lost 0 bases and J lost 5, with 5 bases in between. CDR1 and CDR2 from the germline V gene are KGHSH and LQKENI. The CDR3 nucleotides read TGTGCCAGCTCACCACCTCAAAGAAACACCATATATTTT. Its protein product is CASSPPQRNTIYF.

A single count supports this clone. V gene TRBV7-9 combines with J gene TRBJ2-7; possible D gene TRBD2, 5 bases. Germline CDR1 SEHNR, CDR2 FQNEAQ (reference sequence). The length of the CDR3 is 13 residues. Trimming removed 1 base at V and 2 bases at J, with 6 bases between. The CDR3 DNA reads TGTGCCAGCAGCTTAGGAGGGCCCTACGAGCAGTACTTC. It encodes CASSLGGPYEQYF. Based on the CDR3 plus reference TRBV7-9 and TRBJ2-7, the full variable domain is DTGVSQNPRHKITKRGQNVTFRCDPISEHNRLYWYRQTLGQGPEFLTYFQNEAQLEKSRLLSDRFSAERPKGSFSTLEIQRTEQGDSAMYLCASSLGGPYEQYFGPGTRLTVT.

J is TRBJ2-4 and V is TRBV6-5; TRBD1 matches 7 bases. Germline-derived CDR1 and CDR2 are MNHEY and SVGAGI. This CDR3 region has 14 residues. V lost 4 bases and J lost 8; bases outside the gene matches: 8. CDR3 protein: CASSSDREIDIQYF. The DNA of the CDR3 is TGTGCCAGCAGTTCCGACAGGGAAATAGACATTCAGTACTTC.

The chain combines TRBV19 with TRBJ1-5, with D hard to call. Trimming took off 6 bases at V and 6 bases at J, with 15 bases between the two ends. Germline loops: CDR1 LNHDA, CDR2 SQIVND (reference sequence). The CDR3 runs to 14 residues. This CDR3 reads CASRVSQQSQPQHF. The DNA for the CDR3 is TGTGCCAGTAGGGTCTCACAACAGAGTCAGCCCCAGCATTTT. Combining the CDR3 with reference TRBV19 and TRBJ1-5 gives the whole variable domain DGGITQSPKYLFRKEGQNVTLSCEQNLNHDAMYWYRQDPGQGLRLIYYSQIVNDFQKGDIAEGYSVSREKKESFPLTVTSAQKNPTAFYLCASRVSQQSQPQHFGDGTRLSIL.

The gene calls are TRBV7-2 and TRBJ1-5; 10 nucleotides match TRBD1. This CDR3 comprises 15 residues. Germline V CDR1 and CDR2: SGHTA, FQGNSA. V trimming: 5 bases; J trimming: 7 bases; junction bases outside the gene matches: 8. DNA of the CDR3: TGTGCCAGCAGCCCGGGACAGGGGATAGGACAGCCCCAGCATTTT. Amino acid sequence: CASSPGQGIGQPQHF.

This clone showed up just once. The chain links TRBV2 to TRBJ2-4; no firm D call. Germline-derived CDR1 and CDR2 are SNHLY and FYNNEI. V gave up 3 bases and J gave up 6 bases, with 12 bases separating them. The CDR3 consists of 14 residues. The CDR3 nucleotides are TGTGCCAGCAGTGATTCGGCGGTCCCAAACATTCAGTACTTC. This gives the protein CASSDSAVPNIQYF. Drawing the rest from reference TRBV2 and TRBJ2-4, the complete variable domain is EPEVTQTPSHQVTQMGQEVILRCVPISNHLYFYWYRQILGQKVEFLVSFYNNEISEKSEIFDDQFSVERPDGSNFTLKIRSTKLEDSAMYFCASSDSAVPNIQYFGAGTRLSVL.

V usage is TRBV15 and J usage is TRBJ1-1; D call uncertain. Trimming left V 0 bases short and J 5 bases short, with 10 bases between. The CDR3 has 14 amino acids. From germline, CDR1 is LNHNV and CDR2 YYDKDF (reference sequence). For the CDR3, the DNA is TGTGCCACCAGCAGAGATAGAGTAGCTACTGAAGCTTTCTTT. Protein sequence: CATSRDRVATEAFF.

This clone was observed once. This chain connects TRBV28 to TRBJ2-5; 8 bases agree with TRBD1. CDR1 is MDHEN, CDR2 SYDVKM, per germline. The CDR3 is 15 amino acids. V trimming: 4 bases; J trimming: 1 base; junction bases outside the gene matches: 5. The CDR3 spells CASSSRQGLQETQYF. CDR3 bases: TGTGCCAGCAGTTCTCGACAGGGGCTCCAAGAGACCCAGTACTTC.

This chain connects TRBV5-4 to TRBJ2-1; TRBD2 matches 9 bases. Trimming removed 10 bases from V and 6 bases from J; junction bases left unmatched: 17. The CDR3 runs 16 residues. The germline V gene encodes CDR1 SGHNT and CDR2 YYREEE (reference sequence). CDR3 residues: CAVGLAGQNYRNEQFF. The CDR3 DNA follows: TGTGCCGTCGGGCTAGCGGGGCAAAACTACCGCAATGAGCAGTTCTTC.

V and J are TRBV11-2 and TRBJ2-7; tentatively, D is TRBD1 (5 bases). The CDR3 spans 13 residues. Germline-derived CDR1 and CDR2 are SGHAT and FQNNGV. V shed 5 bases and J shed 0 bases, with 8 bases lying between them. CDR3 DNA: TGTGCCAGCAGCCGTGACAGCTCCTACGAGCAGTACTTC. Translating gives CASSRDSSYEQYF.

The chain has TRBV3-1 (or the pseudogene TRBV3-2) and TRBJ2-5, with 11 nucleotides matching TRBD2. Trimming at V came to 0 bases and at J to 4 bases, leaving 13 bases not matched to a gene. Per the germline V gene, CDR1 is LGHDT and CDR2 is YNNKEL (reference sequence). This CDR3 region has 19 residues. CDR3 residues: CASSQEVRGLAGGGETQYF. The CDR3 DNA reads as TGTGCCAGCAGCCAAGAAGTAAGGGGGCTAGCGGGAGGAGGAGAGACCCAGTACTTC.

The chain employs TRBV10-2 and TRBJ1-5, with 7 positions matching TRBD1. This CDR3 comprises 15 residues. Germline lookup yields CDR1 WSHSY and CDR2 SAAADI. V lost 6 bases and J lost 1; bases outside the gene matches: 6. CDR3 region: CASSVGDRSNQPQHF. Here the CDR3 DNA reads TGCGCCAGCAGCGTGGGGGACAGAAGCAATCAGCCCCAGCATTTT.

This chain uses TRBV19 with TRBJ1-1, with a weak D call TRBD1 (6 bases). The ends were cut back, 6 bases at V and 3 bases at J, with 17 bases in the middle. Germline loops: CDR1 LNHDA, CDR2 SQIVND (reference sequence). The CDR3 runs 15 residues. CDR3 nucleotide sequence: TGTGCCAGTAGCCAATCGGGGGGGCGGGACACTGAAGCTTTCTTT. Its translation is CASSQSGGRDTEAFF.

The V gene is TRBV10-3, the J gene TRBJ2-5, with D tentatively TRBD2 (6 bases). The CDR3 extends over 16 amino acids. Per the germline V gene, CDR1 is ENHRY and CDR2 is SYGVKD. Trimming shortened V by 0 bases and J by 2 bases, and 13 bases separated the two germline ends. CDR3 in amino acids: CAISESLAGIQETQYF. CDR3 nucleotides: TGTGCCATCAGTGAGTCGCTGGCGGGGATACAAGAGACCCAGTACTTC.

The chain couples TRBV19 to TRBJ1-4, with TRBD1 identical over 8 bases. The CDR3 loop spans 15 amino acids. Unmatched junction bases numbered 7, after V lost 7 bases and J lost 3 bases. CDR1 and CDR2 from the germline V gene are LNHDA and SQIVND (reference sequence). CDR3 amino acids: CASKDRVRPNEKLFF. For the CDR3, the DNA is TGTGCCAGTAAGGACAGGGTGAGGCCTAATGAAAAACTGTTTTTT.